This is a list of T cell receptor beta chains from one sample in a study of OX40 agonist ivuxolimab in advanced cancers. TCRdb's copy holds only in-frame clones and misses some; the assay was immunoSEQ multiplex PCR. Of fewer than 70,000 clones in the sample, 75% to 90% were seen once. Specimen: CD4+ or CD8+ T cells sorted from blood, collected in a trial of the OX40 agonist ivuxolimab. The source is an adult with an advanced solid tumor such as melanoma, head and neck, liver or kidney cancer. Both conserved end residues are part of each CDR3. Expanded clones get a size class; other rows say once, few or many, or leave the size out.

j_call clone_size v_call cdr3_aa
TRBJ1-1 - TRBV6-5 CASSYGFTQSTEAFF
TRBJ2-3 - TRBV11-1 CASSLEDDRLQYF
TRBJ2-7 - TRBV30 CACSRGNSDEQYF
TRBJ1-5 - TRBV9 CASSAGNPGRNQPQHF
TRBJ1-5 - TRBV6-5 CASSYRRGQPQHF
TRBJ2-1 - TRBV5-1 CASSLWAHEQFF
TRBJ1-2 - TRBV5-4 CASSTRDYGYTF
TRBJ2-1 few TRBV2 CASKGTSGGQQFF
TRBJ2-7 - TRBV6-6 CASSYSPGVGWEQYF
TRBJ1-1 - TRBV28 CASVTGGSGTEAFF
TRBJ2-2 - TRBV6-6 CATRDRGPGELFF
TRBJ1-1 - TRBV18 CASSPGEMNTEAFF
TRBJ2-3 once TRBV7-3 CASSSRGYGAADTQYF
TRBJ2-5 - TRBV5-1 CASSDRTPQYF
TRBJ2-1 - TRBV4-3 CASSSTGAGLAGGRFNEQFF
TRBJ2-4 - TRBV11-3 CASGGLGLNIQYF
TRBJ1-4 - TRBV28 CASSSGPDLGEKLFF
TRBJ2-3 - TRBV2 CASSEAIPQYF
TRBJ2-4 once TRBV30 CACRVGKNIQYF
TRBJ1-3 - TRBV28 CASSIGGADGNTIYF
TRBJ2-1 once TRBV21-1 CASSWGQGNGGSYNEQFF
TRBJ2-1 - TRBV2 CASTGLAGVNEQFF
TRBJ2-7 once TRBV6-5 CASRRPGSYEQYF
TRBJ2-2 - TRBV6-6 CASSWTSPNTGELFF
TRBJ2-2 many TRBV7-2 CASSFHAGELFF
TRBJ1-5 - TRBV6-1 CASISLTGSNQPQHF
TRBJ1-5 - TRBV9 CASSRVYGQPQHF
TRBJ1-5 - TRBV19 CASRRGQGNQPQHF
TRBJ1-5 - TRBV10-3 CATQPGYGEQPQHF
TRBJ1-5 - TRBV2 CASHWTVNQPQHF
TRBJ1-3 - TRBV28 CASSLQSPGARGNTIYF
TRBJ2-2 - TRBV7-3 CASSLTHQETGELFF
TRBJ2-2 - TRBV5-1 CASSPSTRSGELFF
TRBJ2-1 few TRBV7-2 CASSSHPSGEQFF
TRBJ2-3 - TRBV6-1 CASPRLAGFTDTQYF
TRBJ1-4 - TRBV4-1 CASSQVHLRGRLINEKLFF
TRBJ2-2 once TRBV5-8 CASSPQGALTGELFF
TRBJ2-5 once TRBV7-3 CASSILPIGAGGGLSGETQYF
TRBJ2-1 - TRBV6-5 CASREYNEQFF
TRBJ2-5 - TRBV5-1 CASSPSGTVQETQYF